This T cell receptor (beta chain) appears in the sequencing data of a study of cytomegalovirus exposure and HLA in healthy donors. The germline gives CDR1 SGHVS, CDR2 FQNEAQ. Deletions cut 5 bases from V and 0 bases from J, with 11 bases between. The CDR3 loop spans 16 amino acids. PCR was performed using 60 Vbeta and 13 Jbeta primers. This table comes from immunoSEQ multiplex PCR, and its TCRdb copy is limited to in-frame clones, with some not included. The top ten clones hold 4.5% to 7% of a sample with hundreds of thousands of clones, about 81% of them seen once. The genes are TRBV7-8 and TRBJ2-6; D gene unclear. Material for sequencing was PBMCs. The sequence derives from a man between 40 and 49 years old in good health and CMV-seropositive. The DNA for the CDR3 is TGTGCCAGCAGCATTACAGTCTCCTCTGGGGCCAACGTCCTGACTTTC. It encodes CASSITVSSGANVLTF.